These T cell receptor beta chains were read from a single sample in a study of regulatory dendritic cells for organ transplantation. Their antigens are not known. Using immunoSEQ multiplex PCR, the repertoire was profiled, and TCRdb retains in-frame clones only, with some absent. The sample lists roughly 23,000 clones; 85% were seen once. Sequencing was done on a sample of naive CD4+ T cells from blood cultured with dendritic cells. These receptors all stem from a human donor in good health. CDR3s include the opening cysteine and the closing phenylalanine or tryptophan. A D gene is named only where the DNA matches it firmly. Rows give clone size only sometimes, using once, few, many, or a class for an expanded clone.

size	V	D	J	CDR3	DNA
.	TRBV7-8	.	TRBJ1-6	CASSLAAGPNSPLHF	TGTGCCAGCAGCTTAGCAGCGGGGCCCAATTCACCCCTCCACTTT
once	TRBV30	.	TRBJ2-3	CAWSVSGDTQYF	TGTGCCTGGAGTGTATCCGGCGATACGCAGTATTTT
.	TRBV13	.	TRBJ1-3	CASSLRGKGWRNTIYF	TGTGCCAGCAGCTTACGCGGGAAAGGTTGGAGAAACACCATATATTTT
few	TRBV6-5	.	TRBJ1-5	CASSYSGSQPQHF	TGTGCCAGCAGTTACTCCGGGTCGCAGCCCCAGCATTTT
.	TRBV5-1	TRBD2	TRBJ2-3	CASSFHRLAASTDTQYF	TGCGCCAGCAGCTTTCATCGACTAGCGGCTAGCACAGATACGCAGTATTTT
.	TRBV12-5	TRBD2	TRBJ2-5	CASGLTSRGEETQYF	TGTGCTAGTGGTTTGACCTCCCGGGGGGAAGAGACCCAGTACTTC
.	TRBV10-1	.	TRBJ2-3	CASRLQRITDTQYF	TGCGCCAGCAGGTTACAGAGAATCACAGATACGCAGTATTTT
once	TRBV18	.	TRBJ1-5	CASSPENNQPQHF	TGTGCCAGCTCACCGGAAAACAATCAGCCCCAGCATTTT
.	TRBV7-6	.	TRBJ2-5	CASSLVWSETQYF	TGTGCCAGCAGCTTAGTTTGGTCAGAGACCCAGTACTTC
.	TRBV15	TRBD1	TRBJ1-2	CATSLGTGANYGYTF	TGTGCCACCAGCCTTGGGACAGGGGCTAACTATGGCTACACCTTC
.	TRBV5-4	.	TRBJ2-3	CASSLERTDTQYF	TGTGCCAGCAGTCTAGAGCGGACAGATACGCAGTATTTT
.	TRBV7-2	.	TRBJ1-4	CASSLGMNEKLFF	TGTGCCAGCAGCTTGGGGATGAATGAAAAACTGTTTTTT
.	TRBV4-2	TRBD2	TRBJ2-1	CASSQVVGGSNNEQFF	TGTGCCAGCAGCCAAGTAGTGGGAGGGTCGAACAATGAGCAGTTCTTC
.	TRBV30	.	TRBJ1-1	CAWTDRYTEAFF	TGTGCCTGGACGGACAGATACACTGAAGCTTTCTTT
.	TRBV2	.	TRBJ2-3	CASSGQQASTDTQYF	TGTGCCAGCAGTGGCCAACAGGCGAGCACAGATACGCAGTATTTT
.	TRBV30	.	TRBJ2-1	CAWSVSRVNEQFF	TGTGCCTGGAGTGTTTCGAGGGTCAATGAGCAGTTCTTC
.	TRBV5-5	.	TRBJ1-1	CASSYQSAEAFF	TGTGCCAGCAGCTACCAATCCGCTGAAGCTTTCTTT
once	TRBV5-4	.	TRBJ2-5	CASSSSAQETQYF	TGTGCCAGCAGCTCCAGCGCGCAAGAGACCCAGTACTTC
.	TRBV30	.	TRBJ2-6	CAWSGSPGANVLTF	TGTGCCTGGAGTGGCAGCCCTGGGGCCAACGTCCTGACTTTC
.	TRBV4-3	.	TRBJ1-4	CASSLGRGEIGKLFF	TGCGCCAGCAGCCTAGGACGGGGAGAGATAGGAAAACTGTTTTTT
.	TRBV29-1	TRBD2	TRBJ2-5	CSGRNPSGSEETQYF	TGCAGCGGTAGAAACCCTAGCGGGAGTGAAGAGACCCAGTACTTC
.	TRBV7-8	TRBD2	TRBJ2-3	CASSRTGLAGADTQYF	TGTGCCAGCAGCAGAACGGGACTAGCGGGAGCAGATACGCAGTATTTT
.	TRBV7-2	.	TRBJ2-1	CASSLKRLTNEQFF	TGTGCCAGCAGCCTTAAGCGGCTTACCAATGAGCAGTTCTTC
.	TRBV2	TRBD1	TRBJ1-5	CASSKPRQGSQPQHF	TGTGCCAGCAGTAAACCCCGACAGGGAAGTCAGCCCCAGCATTTT
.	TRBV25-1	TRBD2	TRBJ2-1	CASSVTGTRGNEQFF	TGTGCCAGCAGTGTCACCGGGACTAGAGGCAATGAGCAGTTCTTC
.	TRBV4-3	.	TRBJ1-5	CASSRNRGNQPQHF	TGCGCCAGCAGCCGAAACAGGGGCAATCAGCCCCAGCATTTT
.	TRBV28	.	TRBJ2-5	CASSRETQYF	TGTGCCAGCAGTAGGGAGACCCAGTACTTC
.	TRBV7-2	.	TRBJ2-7	CASSLKRVTYEQYF	TGTGCCAGCAGCTTAAAGAGGGTTACCTACGAGCAGTACTTC
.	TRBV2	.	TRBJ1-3	CASSERESSGNTIYF	TGTGCCAGCAGTGAGAGGGAATCCTCTGGAAACACCATATATTTT
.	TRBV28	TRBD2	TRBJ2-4	CASSLTGGGANIQYF	TGTGCCAGCAGTTTAACGGGAGGTGGAGCGAACATTCAGTACTTC
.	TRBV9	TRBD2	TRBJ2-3	CASSVLSLAGAYTDTQYF	TGTGCCAGCAGCGTATTGTCCCTAGCGGGGGCCTACACAGATACGCAGTATTTT
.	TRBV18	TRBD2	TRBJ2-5	CASSPMGVAGVQTQYF	TGTGCCAGCTCACCAATGGGAGTAGCGGGAGTGCAGACCCAGTACTTC
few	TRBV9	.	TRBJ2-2	CASSVGADSTGELFF	TGTGCCAGCAGCGTAGGGGCAGACAGCACCGGGGAGCTGTTTTTT
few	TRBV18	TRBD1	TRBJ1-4	CASSPLTGMGEKLFF	TGTGCCAGCTCACCACTGACAGGGATGGGTGAAAAACTGTTTTTT
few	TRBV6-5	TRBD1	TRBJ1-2	CASSYAGQGVYGYTF	TGTGCCAGCAGTTACGCGGGGCAGGGGGTATATGGCTACACCTTC
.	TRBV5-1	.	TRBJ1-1	CASSLGRNTEAFF	TGCGCCAGCAGCTTGGGCAGAAACACTGAAGCTTTCTTT
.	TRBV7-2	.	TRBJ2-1	CASSMGDEQFF	TGTGCCAGCAGTATGGGTGATGAGCAGTTCTTC
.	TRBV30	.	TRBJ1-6	CAWSYGTENSPLHF	TGTGCCTGGTCATATGGGACGGAGAATTCACCCCTCCACTTT
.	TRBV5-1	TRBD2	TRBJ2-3	CASNRPLAGGADTQYF	TGCGCCAGCAACAGGCCCTTAGCGGGAGGAGCAGATACGCAGTATTTT
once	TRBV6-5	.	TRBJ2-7	CASSLTGNYEQYF	TGTGCCAGCAGTCTCACAGGGAACTACGAGCAGTACTTC
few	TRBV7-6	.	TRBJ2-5	CASSLGKETQYF	TGTGCCAGCAGCTTAGGAAAAGAGACCCAGTACTTC
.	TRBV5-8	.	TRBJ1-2	CASSFPGREGYTF	TGTGCCAGCAGCTTTCCAGGGAGGGAAGGCTACACCTTC
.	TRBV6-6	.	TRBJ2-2	CASSYSSAGELFF	TGTGCCAGCAGTTACTCGTCAGCGGGGGAGCTGTTTTTT
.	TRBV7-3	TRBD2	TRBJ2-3	CASSLNVGGTDTQYF	TGTGCCAGCAGCTTAAACGTCGGGGGGACAGATACGCAGTATTTT
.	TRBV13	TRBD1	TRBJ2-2	CASSYGQGAGELFF	TGTGCCAGCAGCTACGGACAGGGGGCCGGGGAGCTGTTTTTT
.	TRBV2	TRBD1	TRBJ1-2	CASSDDGGQGGGYGYTF	TGTGCCAGCAGCGATGATGGGGGACAGGGAGGCGGCTATGGCTACACCTTC
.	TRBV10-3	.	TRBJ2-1	CAISISGDVWDEQFF	TGTGCCATCAGCATTTCAGGGGATGTTTGGGATGAGCAGTTCTTC
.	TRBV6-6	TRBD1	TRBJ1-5	CASRRDRGSNQPQHF	TGTGCCAGCAGGAGGGACAGGGGTAGCAATCAGCCCCAGCATTTT
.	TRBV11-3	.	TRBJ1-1	CASSLEGDTEAFF	TGTGCCAGCAGCTTAGAGGGAGACACTGAAGCTTTCTTT
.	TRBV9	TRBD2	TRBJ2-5	CASSVLAGAETQYF	TGTGCCAGCAGCGTACTAGCGGGAGCCGAGACCCAGTACTTC
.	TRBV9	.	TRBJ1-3	CASSGGLGKGNTIYF	TGTGCCAGCAGCGGAGGCCTGGGTAAGGGAAACACCATATATTTT
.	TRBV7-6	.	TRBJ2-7	CASSPRGYEQYF	TGTGCCAGCAGCCCCAGGGGCTACGAGCAGTACTTC
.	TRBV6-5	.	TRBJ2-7	CASSLNRIRYEQYF	TGTGCCAGCAGTTTAAATCGGATTAGGTACGAGCAGTACTTC
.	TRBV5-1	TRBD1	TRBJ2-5	CASSFTGQGLGETQYF	TGCGCCAGCAGCTTTACGGGACAGGGTTTGGGAGAGACCCAGTACTTC
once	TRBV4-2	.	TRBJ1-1	CASSHPMGGGTEAFF	TGTGCCAGCAGCCATCCCATGGGGGGGGGCACTGAAGCTTTCTTT
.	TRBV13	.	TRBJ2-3	CASSFPTDTQYF	TGTGCCAGCAGCTTTCCGACAGATACGCAGTATTTT
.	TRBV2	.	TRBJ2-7	CASRRTYLRQQYF	TGTGCCAGCAGACGGACCTATCTACGTCAGCAGTACTTC
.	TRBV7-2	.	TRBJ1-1	CASSRSGVGTEAFF	TGTGCCAGCAGCCGGAGTGGGGTGGGGACTGAAGCTTTCTTT